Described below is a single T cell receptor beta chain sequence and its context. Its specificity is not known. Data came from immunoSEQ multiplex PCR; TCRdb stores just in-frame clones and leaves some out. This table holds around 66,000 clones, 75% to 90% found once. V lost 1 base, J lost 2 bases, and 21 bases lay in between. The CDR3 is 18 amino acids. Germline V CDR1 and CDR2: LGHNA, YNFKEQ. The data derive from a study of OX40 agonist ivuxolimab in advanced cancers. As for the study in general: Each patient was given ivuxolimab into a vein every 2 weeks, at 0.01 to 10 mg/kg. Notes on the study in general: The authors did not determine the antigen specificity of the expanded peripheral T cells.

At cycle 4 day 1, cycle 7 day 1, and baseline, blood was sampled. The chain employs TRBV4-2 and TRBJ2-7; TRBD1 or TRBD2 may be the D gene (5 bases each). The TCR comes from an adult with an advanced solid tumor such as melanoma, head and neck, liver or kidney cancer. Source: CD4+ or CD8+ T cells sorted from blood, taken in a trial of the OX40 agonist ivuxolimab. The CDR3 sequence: CASSQATFRAGDAYEQYF. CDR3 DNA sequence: TGTGCCAGCAGCCAAGCCACCTTCCGGGCCGGGGACGCCTACGAGCAGTACTTC.